This TCR beta chain was recovered during a study of blood T cells in healthy people across ages. A J-beta primer mix and a sample-barcoded 5' primer were used in a second PCR of about 7 to 12 cycles. The template-switch adaptor was a 5' adaptor with 12 random nucleotides. It tagged each cDNA molecule. TCRdb fed the 5' RACE reads into MiXCR, producing one record per CDR3 protein. The data contain hundreds of thousands of distinct CDR3 sequences, approximately 30% of them singletons. Germline V gene sequence: CDR1 GTSNPN, CDR2 SVGIG (reference sequence). V dropped 4 bases and J dropped 1; count of bases not matched to a gene: 6. This CDR3 region has 14 residues. Per-sample PBMC isolation yielded at least 6.5 million cells. Per individual sample, total RNA of at least 5.5 micrograms was extracted.

The V call is TRBV30, the J call TRBJ1-2; 7 nucleotides line up with TRBD1. This receptor was taken from a woman aged 80 or over in good health. Source material: blood. In nucleotides, the CDR3 is TGTGCCTGGACCCGGGACAGTCTTAACTATGGCTACACCTTC. It yields the protein CAWTRDSLNYGYTF.